One and the same sample provided the 31 T cell receptor beta chains below, sequenced in a study of memory CD8 T cells in hepatitis C reinfection. Measured with immunoSEQ multiplex PCR; TCRdb has only the in-frame clones, and not every one. The data contain more than 35,000 clones, around 87% of them seen just once; the ten biggest clones take up more than 0.95%. As to time point: peak reinfection, 3 to 8 weeks after reinfection detection. TCR sequencing was done directly ex vivo on sorted cells, without expansion in vitro. Sequencing was done on a sample of naive CD8+ T cells sorted from blood. These receptors originate from a man aged 18 to 29 with hepatitis C virus infection.

The chain combines TRBV9 with TRBJ2-2; TRBD1 aligns across 7 bases. The germline V gene encodes CDR1 SGDLS and CDR2 YYNGEE. With V trimmed by 3 bases and J by 3 bases, 8 bases remained unmatched. The CDR3 covers 16 residues. The CDR3, as DNA: TGTGCCAGCAGCGCTCCCGGGACAGACTACACCGGGGAGCTGTTTTTT. This gives the protein CASSAPGTDYTGELFF.

A few counts support this clone. CDR3 protein: CASSSPLQGVTGYTF. DNA for the CDR3: TGCGCCAGCAGCTCCCCGTTACAGGGGGTAACAGGCTACACCTTC. V gene TRBV5-1 combines with J gene TRBJ1-2; 8 bases are shared with TRBD1. V shed 3 bases and J 8 bases; nucleotides not matched to a gene: 12. CDR1 and CDR2 (germline): SGHRS, YFSETQ. This CDR3 contains 15 residues.

The rearrangement links TRBV11-3 to TRBJ2-1; weak D call: TRBD2 (6 bases). Germline V gene sequence: CDR1 SGHNT, CDR2 YENEEA. The CDR3 is made up of 15 amino acids. The V end was cut by 4 bases, the J end by 4 bases, with 14 bases between. The CDR3 nucleotides read TGTGCCAGCAGCTCCAACCGGGACTTATACAATGAGCAGTTCTTC. This encodes CASSSNRDLYNEQFF.

This clone has only a few counts. The J gene is TRBJ1-1, the V gene TRBV4-1, with unresolved D. Trimming removed 3 bases at V and 4 bases at J, with 12 bases between. The CDR3 extends over 14 amino acids. The germline gives CDR1 MGHRA, CDR2 YSYEKL. CDR3 protein: CASSHGGLSTEAFF. The CDR3 DNA sequence: TGCGCCAGCAGCCACGGAGGGTTGAGCACTGAAGCTTTCTTT.

The J gene is TRBJ1-2, the V gene TRBV25-1; D ambiguous. CDR3 size: 15 residues. The germline gives CDR1 MGHDK, CDR2 SYGVNS. Trimming took off 3 bases at V and 3 bases at J, with 14 bases between the two ends. CDR3 in DNA: TGTGCCAGCAGTGACAGTCAGGAGGCCTACTATGGCTACACCTTC. Translating gives CASSDSQEAYYGYTF.

The V gene is TRBV11-2, the J gene TRBJ2-2; perhaps TRBD2 as D (5 bases). V gave up 5 bases and J gave up 6 bases, with 10 bases separating them. Germline-derived CDR1 and CDR2 are SGHAT and FQNNGV. The CDR3 sequence is 13 residues long. DNA of the CDR3: TGTGCCAGCAGCCCCCCGGGGTCCGGGGAGCTGTTTTTT. Residues: CASSPPGSGELFF.

The CDR3 region is CASSPLAGLPDEQYF. In DNA, the CDR3 is TGTGCCAGCAGCCCCCTGGCAGGGCTCCCCGACGAGCAGTACTTC. The chain joins TRBV9 to TRBJ2-7; tentative D call: TRBD1 (5 bases). The CDR3 sequence is 15 residues long. The V gene lost 4 bases and the J gene lost 5 bases, with 19 bases spanning the gap. Germline V lookup: CDR1 SGDLS, CDR2 YYNGEE.

A few counts support this clone. The rearrangement uses TRBV5-1 and TRBJ1-1, with TRBD1 identical over 9 bases. The CDR3 extends over 14 amino acids. The germline CDR1 and CDR2 sequences are SGHRS and YFSETQ. The trim removed 3 bases at V and 5 bases at J, leaving 5 bases unmatched. DNA of the CDR3: TGCGCCAGCAGCTCTTACAGGGGGCTGACTGAAGCTTTCTTT. Amino acids: CASSSYRGLTEAFF.

This chain uses TRBV12-2 with TRBJ2-1; the DNA was not compared with TRBD1, the D call given in the table. TRBV12-2 is a pseudogene locus. The CDR3 has 16 residues. In DNA, the CDR3 is TGTGCAAGTCGCTTAGTACGACAGGCCATTGTCAATGAGCAGTTCTTC. Translated, it gives CASRLVRQAIVNEQFF.

The V call is TRBV5-4, the J call TRBJ1-5; 9 bases are shared with TRBD1. The length of the CDR3 is 14 residues. J lost 9 bases, V lost 2 bases, and 6 bases had no gene match. CDR1 and CDR2 from the germline V gene are SGHNT and YYREEE (reference sequence). For the CDR3, the DNA is TGTGCCAGCAGCTTCGGGACAGGGAAGGGGCCCCAGCATTTT. It translates to CASSFGTGKGPQHF.

To note about this clone: Its ends do not fully match the called genes, so a read error is possible. This chain joins TRBV4-1 and TRBJ2-5; D is possibly TRBD1 (6 bases). The CDR3 extends over 14 amino acids. CDR1 MGHRA and CDR2 YSYEKL come from the germline V gene. The CDR3, as DNA: TGCGCCAGCAGCCCGACAGGATACCAAAAGACCCAGTACTTC. Its translation is CASSPTGYQKTQYF.

V gene TRBV19 combines with J gene TRBJ2-7; D may be TRBD2 (5 bases). CDR1 and CDR2 from the germline V gene are LNHDA and SQIVND (reference sequence). The length of the CDR3 is 10 residues. The germline V and J ends were trimmed by 8 bases and 3 bases, with 5 bases remaining between them. CDR3 region: CASGLYEQYV. The CDR3 region has the DNA TGTGCCAGTGGACTCTACGAGCAGTACGTC.

Of note for this clone: At one boundary the junction diverges from the germline segment, which might be a read error. The rearrangement joins TRBV11-2 to TRBJ2-1; TRBD2 aligns across 8 bases. Per the germline V gene, CDR1 is SGHAT and CDR2 is FQNNGV. The CDR3 sequence is 17 residues long. The CDR3 bases are TGTGCCAGCAGCCTAGACGGGGTTAGCGGGATTGGGAATGAGCAGTTCTTC. Translation: CASSLDGVSGIGNEQFF.

The CDR3 protein is CASSVDGGLEQFF. The CDR3 DNA reads TGTGCCAGCAGCGTAGATGGAGGGCTTGAGCAGTTCTTC. The chain uses TRBV9 and TRBJ2-1; a possible D gene is TRBD2 (6 bases). Trimming removed 0 bases from V and 9 bases from J, with 10 bases in between. Germline V CDR1 and CDR2: SGDLS, YYNGEE. The CDR3 sequence is 13 residues long.

The CDR3 DNA reads as TGTGCCAGCAGCCCTGTCAGCTCGACAGGGGACTACGAGCAGTACGTC. It codes for CASSPVSSTGDYEQYV. This chain joins TRBV7-9 and TRBJ2-7, with TRBD1 matching 8 bases. This CDR3 contains 16 residues. Germline lookup yields CDR1 SEHNR and CDR2 FQNEAQ (reference sequence). V was clipped by 5 bases and J by 3 bases; unmatched bases: 12.

The V and J genes are TRBV19 and TRBJ2-7; D not certain. The CDR3 is 13 residues long. Trimming removed 3 bases from V and 4 bases from J, with 10 bases in between. From germline, CDR1 is LNHDA and CDR2 SQIVND (reference sequence). CDR3 in amino acids: CASSISVRYEQYF. In DNA form, the CDR3 reads TGTGCCAGTAGTATCTCCGTTCGGTACGAGCAGTACTTC. Variable domain in full (rest from reference TRBV19 and TRBJ2-7): DGGITQSPKYLFRKEGQNVTLSCEQNLNHDAMYWYRQDPGQGLRLIYYSQIVNDFQKGDIAEGYSVSREKKESFPLTVTSAQKNPTAFYLCASSISVRYEQYFGPGTRLTVT.

The rearrangement links TRBV7-8 to TRBJ2-2; D gene uncertain. The CDR3 consists of 14 residues. The V gene lost 1 base and the J gene lost 6 bases, with 9 bases spanning the gap. Germline-derived CDR1 and CDR2 are SGHVS and FQNEAQ. The CDR3 DNA reads TGTGCCAGCAGCTTAGGAGTTTTCCCCGGGGAGCTGTTTTTT. Translated: CASSLGVFPGELFF.

J is TRBJ2-7 and V is TRBV28, with 7 bases matching TRBD1. The V gene's germline CDR1 is MDHEN and CDR2 SYDVKM. This CDR3 comprises 16 residues. The J segment lost 0 bases and the V segment lost 5 bases, leaving 10 bases of the junction unmatched. CDR3 in amino acids: CASSPPIGTVSYEQYF. The DNA of the CDR3 is TGTGCCAGCAGTCCCCCCATAGGGACAGTCTCCTACGAGCAGTACTTC.

This chain links TRBV27 with TRBJ1-5, with a tentative D call TRBD1 (6 bases). Trimming cost V 3 bases and J 5 bases, with 11 bases left between them. Germline CDR1 and CDR2: MNHEY and SMNVEV (reference sequence). CDR3 size: 14 residues. CDR3 DNA sequence: TGTGCCAGCAGTTTCTTGGCAGGGGATCAGCCCCAGCATTTT. This encodes CASSFLAGDQPQHF.

The chain links TRBV5-4 to TRBJ1-1, with D perhaps TRBD1 (5 bases). The CDR3 is 15 amino acids. Germline assignment: CDR1 SGHNT and CDR2 YYREEE (reference sequence). The V end lost 4 bases, the J end lost 5 bases, and 18 bases lay between the germline ends. CDR3 nucleotides: TGTGCCAGCAGCCTCTCGGGACTCCCGGGTACTGAAGCTTTCTTT. This sequence encodes CASSLSGLPGTEAFF.

The V and J genes are TRBV30 and TRBJ2-2; 7 nucleotides match TRBD1. This CDR3 is built from 14 residues. V was clipped by 5 bases and J by 3 bases; unmatched bases: 6. Germline CDR1 GTSNPN, CDR2 SVGIG (reference sequence). This CDR3 is CAWGRTGDTGELFF. The CDR3 region has the DNA TGTGCCTGGGGCAGGACAGGAGACACCGGGGAGCTGTTTTTT. The complete variable domain, with remaining parts taken from reference TRBV30 and TRBJ2-2, reads SQTIHQWPATLVQPVGSPLSLECTVEGTSNPNLYWYRQAAGRGLQLLFYSVGIGQISSEVPQNLSASRPQDRQFILSSKKLLLSDSGFYLCAWGRTGDTGELFFGEGSRLTVL.

The chain has TRBV7-8 and TRBJ2-1, with 9 bases matching TRBD2. The CDR3 length is 15 residues. Germline V gene data show CDR1 as SGHVS and CDR2 as FQNEAQ. Trimming took 1 base from V and 5 from J; bases not matched to a gene: 3. In nucleotides, the CDR3 is TGTGCCAGCAGCTTAGTTAGCGGGGGCAACAATGAGCAGTTCTTC. Translating it yields CASSLVSGGNNEQFF.

The chain links TRBV28 to TRBJ2-2, with 7 bases fitting TRBD2. Germline CDR1 and CDR2: MDHEN and SYDVKM. CDR3 size: 16 residues. J gave up 1 base and V 4 bases, and 6 bases lay outside the gene matches. In DNA, the CDR3 is TGTGCCAGCAGTTCTCTCGGCGGGGGGAACACCGGGGAGCTGTTTTTT. It is translated as CASSSLGGGNTGELFF.

The V call is TRBV2, the J call TRBJ2-7, with 8 bases matching TRBD2. The V segment lost 6 bases and the J segment 3 bases; nucleotides outside the gene matches: 4. CDR1 SNHLY and CDR2 FYNNEI come from the germline V gene. The CDR3 contains 13 residues. CDR3 protein: CASRSAGGYEQYF. The CDR3 DNA sequence: TGTGCCAGCAGGTCTGCGGGAGGCTACGAGCAGTACTTC.

The chain carries TRBV7-2 and TRBJ2-5, with 7 bases aligning to TRBD2. The CDR3 sequence is 14 residues long. J was trimmed by 5 bases and V by 3 bases; bases with no gene match: 6. CDR1 is SGHTA, CDR2 FQGNSA, per germline. CDR3 region: CASSFGGGEETQYF. CDR3 DNA sequence: TGTGCCAGCAGCTTCGGGGGAGGGGAGGAGACCCAGTACTTC.

The V call is TRBV5-4, the J call TRBJ2-2, with D possibly matching TRBD2 (7 bases). Germline V gene sequence: CDR1 SGHNT, CDR2 YYREEE (reference sequence). CDR3 length: 14 amino acids. V lost 3 bases to trimming and J lost 6 bases, with 12 bases between them. For the CDR3, the DNA is TGTGCCAGCAGCTCGGGGGAGGGGGCCGGGGAGCTGTTTTTT. It encodes CASSSGEGAGELFF. The variable domain in full, with the rest retrieved from reference TRBV5-4 and TRBJ2-2, is ETGVTQSPTHLIKTRGQQVTLRCSSQSGHNTVSWYQQALGQGPQFIFQYYREEENGRGNFPPRFSGLQFPNYSSELNVNALELDDSALYLCASSSGEGAGELFFGEGSRLTVL.

In this sample, this clone turned up a few times. The CDR3 bases are TGCGCCAGCAGCCAATTCAGGGGGAGCAATCAGCCCCAGCATTTT. It is translated as CASSQFRGSNQPQHF. The chain is built from TRBV4-3 and TRBJ1-5; the match to TRBD1 covers 7 bases. The CDR3 is 15 residues long. The V segment lost 2 bases and the J segment 1 base; nucleotides outside the gene matches: 2. Germline values: CDR1 LGHNA, CDR2 YSLEER.

The chain recombines TRBV5-6 with TRBJ2-7; TRBD1 is a possible D gene (5 bases). The CDR3 has 12 residues. CDR1 is SGHDT, CDR2 YYEEEE, per germline. V dropped 2 bases and J dropped 6 bases, with 9 bases sitting between them. The CDR3 is CASSLGASEQYV. The CDR3 region has the DNA TGTGCCAGCAGCTTAGGGGCGAGCGAGCAGTACGTC.

The rearrangement joins TRBV7-2 to TRBJ2-1, with TRBD2 matching over 7 bases. Germline trimming cut 1 base from V and 0 bases from J; bases unmatched to any gene: 3. Germline lookup yields CDR1 SGHTA and CDR2 FQGNSA. This CDR3 is 16 amino acids long. The CDR3 DNA follows: TGTGCCAGCAGCTTAGGGTTAGCGGGCTCCTACAATGAGCAGTTCTTC. It encodes CASSLGLAGSYNEQFF.

This chain uses TRBV4-2 with TRBJ2-2, with 7 bases lining up with TRBD2. V was clipped by 3 bases and J by 2 bases; unmatched bases: 9. The germline V gene has CDR1 LGHNA and CDR2 YNFKEQ. CDR3 length: 17 residues. Written as DNA, the CDR3 is TGTGCCAGCAGCCATCTCACTAGCGATACAAACACCGGGGAGCTGTTTTTT. Translated: CASSHLTSDTNTGELFF.

The chain has TRBV19 and TRBJ1-5; D ambiguous. The germline CDR1 and CDR2 sequences are LNHDA and SQIVND (reference sequence). The CDR3 length is 17 residues. Between the trimmed V and J ends, which lost 5 bases and 0 bases, there was a span of 17 bases. CDR3 amino acids: CASSPREGSYSNQPQHF. The DNA of the CDR3 is TGTGCCAGTAGTCCCCGGGAGGGAAGCTATAGCAATCAGCCCCAGCATTTT.